The 11 T cell receptor beta chains below come from one sample, sequenced in a study of T cells in Graves' hyperthyroidism and ophthalmopathy. The source material, RNA transcripts, was used to amplify TCR beta CDR3 regions. The HTBI primer set drove a first-round RT-PCR of the TCR CDR3. TCRdb analysed the multiplex PCR reads with MiXCR anew, one entry per CDR3 protein. The data contain around 430,000 distinct CDR3 sequences, 15% of them singletons. The sample taken for sequencing was blood. These receptor sequences come from a woman aged 25 to 39 with Graves' hyperthyroidism.

This clonotype was observed at least ten times. The chain carries TRBV12-3 or TRBV12-4 and TRBJ2-1, with 8 bases lining up with TRBD2. The CDR3 consists of 15 residues. V dropped 7 bases and J dropped 9; count of bases not matched to a gene: 14. The CDR3 sequence: CASTLGTGGPGEQFF. Written as DNA, the CDR3 is TGTGCCAGCACCCTAGGAACGGGAGGGCCAGGTGAGCAGTTCTTC.

CDR3: CASIRTSGANVLTF. The CDR3 DNA reads TGTGCCAGTATACGGACATCTGGGGCCAACGTCCTGACTTTC. The chain recombines TRBV6-1 with TRBJ2-6, with a weak D call TRBD1 (5 bases). Trimming took off 9 bases at V and 1 base at J, with 10 bases between the two ends. This CDR3 spans 14 amino acids. Germline V gene sequence: CDR1 MNHNS, CDR2 SASEGT.

This clonotype was recorded a few times. The chain carries TRBV7-9 and TRBJ2-1; tentatively, D is TRBD2 (6 bases). V lost 1 base to trimming and J lost 0 bases, with 10 bases between them. Germline-derived CDR1 and CDR2 are SEHNR and FQNEAQ (reference sequence). This CDR3 comprises 16 residues. CDR3 region: CASSLVGSGSYNEQFF. The DNA of the CDR3 is TGTGCCAGCAGCTTAGTGGGTAGCGGCTCCTACAATGAGCAGTTCTTC. Based on the CDR3 plus reference TRBV7-9 and TRBJ2-1, the full variable domain is DTGVSQNPRHKITKRGQNVTFRCDPISEHNRLYWYRQTLGQGPEFLTYFQNEAQLEKSRLLSDRFSAERPKGSFSTLEIQRTEQGDSAMYLCASSLVGSGSYNEQFFGPGTRLTVL.

This clonotype was counted ten times or more. The chain links TRBV28 to TRBJ2-6; TRBD2 agrees at 7 bases. Germline V gene sequence: CDR1 MDHEN, CDR2 SYDVKM. This CDR3 is built from 18 residues. V was clipped by 6 bases and J by 4 bases; unmatched bases: 15. In nucleotides, the CDR3 is TGTGCCAGCAGCCGATTTGGGACTATCCGGTCAGGGGCCAACGTCCTGACTTTC. Translating it yields CASSRFGTIRSGANVLTF.

About this clonotype: This may be a read error, as it is one base from a much larger clone. The V and J genes are TRBV12-3 or TRBV12-4 and TRBJ1-5; D unclear. The CDR3 is made up of 14 amino acids. CDR3 residues: CASSFLRSNQLQHF. The CDR3 region has the DNA TGTGCCAGCAGTTTTCTCAGAAGCAATCAGCTCCAGCATTTT.

The V gene is TRBV7-2, the J gene TRBJ2-1, with 8 bases fitting TRBD2. The germline CDR1 and CDR2 sequences are SGHTA and FQGNSA. Trimming removed 3 bases from V and 9 bases from J; junction bases left unmatched: 4. CDR3 length: 13 residues. For the CDR3, the DNA is TGTGCCAGCAGCTTCAGCACTAGCGGTGAGCAGTTCTTC. Translated: CASSFSTSGEQFF.

Ten or more counts support this clonotype. V is TRBV11-2 and J is TRBJ2-1; TRBD2 agrees at 9 bases. V shed 5 bases, J shed 3 bases, and the junction held 8 bases outside the gene matches. This CDR3 is built from 16 residues. Germline V gives CDR1 SGHAT, CDR2 FQNNGV. CDR3 protein: CASSDYGLASYNEQFF. In DNA, the CDR3 is TGTGCCAGCAGCGATTACGGACTAGCGAGCTACAATGAGCAGTTCTTC. The whole variable domain, filled in from reference TRBV11-2 and TRBJ2-1, reads EAGVAQSPRYKIIEKRQSVAFWCNPISGHATLYWYQQILGQGPKLLIQFQNNGVVDDSQLPKDRFSAERLKGVDSTLKIQPAKLEDSAVYLCASSDYGLASYNEQFFGPGTRLTVL.

In this sample, this clonotype turned up many times. V and J are TRBV6-1 and TRBJ2-5, with TRBD1 identical over 9 bases. CDR1 and CDR2 (germline): MNHNS, SASEGT. Germline trimming cut 6 bases from V and 4 bases from J; bases unmatched to any gene: 6. CDR3 length: 14 amino acids. The CDR3 coding sequence is TGTGCCAGCAGGGAGGGACAGGGAAGAGAGACCCAGTACTTC. Its translation: CASREGQGRETQYF.

For this clonotype: This may stem from a read error, because a much larger clone lies one nucleotide away. The chain carries TRBV7-9 and TRBJ2-2; D is uncertain. This CDR3 is 14 amino acids long. The germline V gene has CDR1 SEHNR and CDR2 FQNEAQ (reference sequence). CDR3: CASSSYDNIGELFF. The CDR3 DNA reads TGTGCCAGCAGCTCCTACGACAACATCGGGGAGCTGTTTTTT.

This clonotype occurred many times. The rearrangement links TRBV11-2 to TRBJ2-7, with 9 bases matching TRBD1. V was clipped by 6 bases and J by 3 bases; unmatched bases: 6. CDR1 is SGHAT, CDR2 FQNNGV, per germline. This CDR3 has 14 amino acids. The CDR3 region is CASSPTGGLYEQYF. The CDR3 bases are TGTGCCAGCAGTCCGACAGGGGGGCTCTACGAGCAGTACTTC.

This clonotype was seen ten or more times. The CDR3, as DNA: TGTGCCAGCAGCTTAGGTTTTGGGAGGCTTCTCAAAAACATTCAGTACTTC. Translated: CASSLGFGRLLKNIQYF. The chain employs TRBV7-2 and TRBJ2-4; D possibly corresponds to TRBD2 (6 bases). Trimming removed 1 base from V and 3 bases from J, with 16 bases in between. The CDR3 contains 17 residues. Germline-derived CDR1 and CDR2 are SGHTA and FQGNSA.